This TCR beta chain appears in the sequencing data of a study of cytomegalovirus exposure and HLA in healthy donors. Study-wide context: Early on, a data release was issued that held tens of millions of unique TCRs from HLA-typed donors. Points from the study as a whole: Rarity characterized most TCR sequences, yet some public TCRs appeared in many donors.

The PCR had 60 Vbeta and 13 Jbeta primers. Sequencing was performed with immunoSEQ multiplex PCR; in TCRdb, only in-frame clones are kept and a portion is missing. This sample has over 150,000 clones, with more than 60% found just once. The V and J ends lost 7 bases and 15 bases, in that order; junction bases with no gene match: 13. The CDR3 spans 14 residues. Looked up from germline, CDR1 is SNHLY and CDR2 is FYNNEI. This clone came up once. No antigen is known for it. Input material: PBMCs. The J gene is TRBJ2-1, the V gene TRBV2, with 12 nucleotides matching TRBD1. The receptor was isolated from a woman aged 50 to 60 in good health and CMV-seropositive. CDR3 amino acids: CASTGTGGVQGPFF. CDR3 nucleotides: TGTGCCAGCACCGGGACAGGGGGCGTCCAGGGTCCGTTCTTC.